One sample yielded the 22 T cell receptor beta chains listed below, sequenced in a study of T cells after posttransplantation cyclophosphamide (dated by TCRdb to the mid-2010s). Library preparation used the immunoSEQ multiplex PCR assay. TCRdb mirrors the immuneACCESS table, restricted to in-frame sequences. Some clones are absent from its copies; in checked studies, under half trace to an unresolved V gene, and the reason for the others is unknown. The data for this sample show 10,000 to 12,000 clones, each detected more than once. The biggest ten clones account for about 14% of the sample. The treatment or condition label, read with the paper, signifies: high-dose cyclophosphamide on days +3 and +4 as single-agent GVHD prophylaxis. Busulfan and fludarabine conditioning, a related or unrelated marrow graft, and cyclophosphamide on days +3 and +4 were given to PTCy patients. Material: PBMCs, obtained after allogeneic stem cell transplant with posttransplant cyclophosphamide. The receptors were sampled from a female patient aged 40 to 50 who received an allogeneic stem cell transplant from a related donor, was CMV-positive, and had no GVHD. The graft donor may be the source of some T cells after a transplant.

The sample holds many counts of this clone. The rearrangement joins TRBV5-1 to TRBJ2-7; a weak D match, TRBD1 (5 bases). There are 14 residues in the CDR3. V was pared by 0 bases and J by 0 bases, with 7 bases between. Germline CDR1 SGHRS, CDR2 YFSETQ. Written as DNA, the CDR3 is TGCGCCAGCAGCTTGGGACAGATCTCCTACGAGCAGTACTTC. Amino acids: CASSLGQISYEQYF.

To note about this clone: Only one base separates this from a far larger clonotype, so it likely reflects a read error. The final CDR3 position lacks the conserved phenylalanine or tryptophan, pointing to a likely read error. The genes are TRBV6-1 and TRBJ2-2, with D possibly matching TRBD2 (6 bases). Germline V gene lookup returns CDR1 MNHNS and CDR2 SASEGT. The V gene lost 7 bases and the J gene lost 4 bases, with 13 bases spanning the gap. This CDR3 is 14 amino acids long. The CDR3 bases are TGTGCCAGCACTGGGACTGCGAGCACCGGGGAGCTGTTTCTT. This gives the protein CASTGTASTGELFL.

The sample holds many counts of this clone. The V call is TRBV5-1, the J call TRBJ1-1; TRBD1 agrees at 10 bases. Germline assignment: CDR1 SGHRS and CDR2 YFSETQ. The CDR3 contains 14 residues. J lost 5 bases, V lost 5 bases, and 6 bases had no gene match. The CDR3 here is CASSYRDRGTEAFF. For the CDR3, the DNA is TGCGCCAGCAGTTACCGGGACAGGGGAACTGAAGCTTTCTTT.

This clone was counted ten times or more. The chain employs TRBV18 and TRBJ2-2; 10 bases match TRBD1. There are 14 residues in the CDR3. V lost 6 bases, J lost 3 bases, and 1 base stayed unmatched. The germline gives CDR1 KGHSH, CDR2 LQKENI. CDR3 in amino acids: CASSGTGDTGELFF. CDR3 DNA sequence: TGTGCCAGCTCGGGGACAGGGGACACCGGGGAGCTGTTTTTT.

This clone was detected many times. The gene calls are TRBV7-8 and TRBJ1-4; weak D call: TRBD1 (5 bases). CDR1 is SGHVS and CDR2 is FQNEAQ in the germline V gene. The length of the CDR3 is 14 residues. The ends were cut back, 5 bases at V and 7 bases at J, with 14 bases in the middle. The CDR3 reads CASSVGAGREKLFF. The CDR3 DNA follows: TGTGCCAGCAGCGTAGGAGCAGGGCGTGAAAAACTGTTTTTT.

This clone was counted at least ten times. This chain joins TRBV19 and TRBJ1-1; weak D call: TRBD1 (6 bases). The CDR3 runs to 14 residues. Germline CDR1 and CDR2: LNHDA and SQIVND (reference sequence). Trimming stripped 3 bases from V and 4 bases from J, with 12 bases between. CDR3: CASSMWDTFTEAFF. The CDR3 bases are TGTGCCAGTAGTATGTGGGACACTTTCACTGAAGCTTTCTTT.

In this sample, this clone turned up many times. V and J are TRBV2 and TRBJ2-1; TRBD2 matches 9 bases. The ends lost 6 bases at V and 10 bases at J; junction bases unmatched: 13. The germline V gene encodes CDR1 SNHLY and CDR2 FYNNEI. The CDR3 is 15 amino acids. The CDR3 DNA reads as TGTGCCAGCAGCATAGGGACTAGCAGTACCCAAGAGCAGTTCTTC. Its translation is CASSIGTSSTQEQFF.

This chain connects TRBV29-1 to TRBJ2-5; D is unresolved. The better agreement between TRBJ2-7 and the DNA end casts doubt on the J call. The CDR3 extends over 11 amino acids. The germline V gene has CDR1 SQVTM and CDR2 ANQGSEA. The CDR3 is CSVAAYYEQYF. DNA for the CDR3: TGCAGCGTTGCCGCTTACTACGAGCAGTACTTC.

This clone was picked up many times. The chain couples TRBV18 to TRBJ2-7; tentatively, D is TRBD1 (5 bases). The germline V gene encodes CDR1 KGHSH and CDR2 LQKENI. Trimming removed 4 bases at V and 5 bases at J, with 15 bases between. The CDR3 extends over 14 amino acids. The CDR3 here is CASSQTGFGDEQYF. The CDR3 region has the DNA TGTGCCAGCTCACAAACAGGTTTTGGCGACGAGCAGTACTTC.

This clone was counted many times. V is TRBV7-6 and J is TRBJ2-3; D possibly corresponds to TRBD1 (6 bases). The CDR3 consists of 15 residues. V lost 5 bases and J lost 1, with 13 bases in between. CDR1 and CDR2 from the germline V gene are SGHVS and FNYEAQ. DNA of the CDR3: TGTGCCAGCAGCCCCGGGACAATCGGCACAGATACGCAGTATTTT. Translated: CASSPGTIGTDTQYF.

At least ten counts were recorded for this clone. This chain's CDR3 is CASSPNPPGLFF. The CDR3 region has the DNA TGTGCCAGCTCACCAAATCCTCCGGGGCTGTTTTTT. This chain links TRBV18 with TRBJ1-4, with unresolved D. Per the germline V gene, CDR1 is KGHSH and CDR2 is LQKENI. Trimming stripped 2 bases from V and 14 bases from J, with 12 bases between. The CDR3 contains 12 residues.

This clone was counted ten times or more. This chain uses TRBV28 with TRBJ2-7, with D possibly TRBD2 on 5 matching bases. The length of the CDR3 is 11 residues. The germline CDR1 and CDR2 sequences are MDHEN and SYDVKM. Trimming shortened V by 7 bases and J by 3 bases, and 7 bases separated the two germline ends. CDR3 amino acids: CASTGNYEQYF. CDR3 DNA sequence: TGTGCCAGCACGGGAAACTACGAGCAGTACTTC.

This clone occurred many times. The chain couples TRBV6-4 to TRBJ2-3; 11 nucleotides match TRBD2. V dropped 0 bases and J dropped 4; count of bases not matched to a gene: 12. Germline CDR1 is MRHNA and CDR2 is SNTAGT. The CDR3 has 19 amino acids. CDR3 nucleotide sequence: TGTGCCAGCAGTGACTCGATCGGATTGACTAGCGGGGCCGCAGATACGCAGTATTTT. Translated, it gives CASSDSIGLTSGAADTQYF.

This clone has at least ten counts. The chain combines TRBV5-4 with TRBJ1-2; D gene ambiguous. Trimming left V 0 bases short and J 8 bases short, with 14 bases between. The CDR3 runs to 14 residues. Germline-derived CDR1 and CDR2 are SGHNT and YYREEE (reference sequence). The CDR3 nucleotides read TGTGCCAGCAGCTTGGCTAGCCTTCCTATCGGCTACACCTTC. The encoded protein is CASSLASLPIGYTF.

V is TRBV7-2 and J is TRBJ2-3; no definite D call. Trimming shortened V by 2 bases and J by 9 bases, and 9 bases separated the two germline ends. CDR1 and CDR2 (germline): SGHTA, FQGNSA. CDR3 length: 12 amino acids. The CDR3 sequence is CASSLNAGTQYF. The CDR3 bases are TGTGCCAGCAGCTTAAACGCAGGAACGCAGTATTTT.

The chain is built from TRBV5-4 and TRBJ2-3; the D is unclear. Germline values: CDR1 SGHNT, CDR2 YYREEE (reference sequence). V gave up 0 bases and J gave up 2 bases, with 13 bases separating them. This CDR3 spans 16 amino acids. The CDR3 sequence is CASSLALVAYTDTQYF. CDR3 nucleotides: TGTGCCAGCAGCTTGGCCTTGGTAGCCTACACAGATACGCAGTATTTT.

This clone occurred many times. This chain connects TRBV7-9 to TRBJ2-7; no clear D gene. The germline CDR1 and CDR2 sequences are SEHNR and FQNEAQ (reference sequence). Trimming took 5 bases from V and 2 from J, leaving 28 bases between them. The CDR3 runs to 19 residues. The CDR3 nucleotides are TGTGCCAGCAGCCTCATTACGCCACCAAGAGGAAGGCGCGCCTACGAGCAGTACTTC. Its protein product is CASSLITPPRGRRAYEQYF.

This clone was recorded at least ten times. The CDR3 spells CASSPQDRAIEQYF. As DNA, the CDR3 is TGTGCCAGCTCCCCGCAGGACAGGGCTATCGAGCAGTACTTC. The chain joins TRBV18 to TRBJ2-7; 8 nucleotides match TRBD1. Germline CDR1 is KGHSH and CDR2 is LQKENI. The J segment lost 6 bases and the V segment lost 6 bases, leaving 10 bases of the junction unmatched. The CDR3 runs to 14 residues. The full variable domain, rest sourced from reference TRBV18 and TRBJ2-7, is NAGVMQNPRHLVRRRGQEARLRCSPMKGHSHVYWYRQLPEEGLKFMVYLQKENIIDESGMPKERFSAEFPKEGPSILRIQQVVRGDSAAYFCASSPQDRAIEQYFGPGTRLTVT.

This clone has ten or more counts. The V call is TRBV27, the J call TRBJ1-5; 7 nucleotides match TRBD1. The junction had 5 bases not matched to a gene; V was cut back by 6 bases and J by 0 bases. Germline V gene lookup returns CDR1 MNHEY and CDR2 SMNVEV (reference sequence). CDR3 size: 15 residues. This CDR3 is CASRPGTVSNQPQHF. As DNA, the CDR3 is TGTGCCAGCAGACCCGGGACAGTTAGCAATCAGCCCCAGCATTTT.

The table lists this clone with many counts. The J gene is TRBJ2-7, the V gene TRBV21-1; the table's D gene call, TRBD2, was not cross checked with the DNA. TRBV21-1 is deemed a pseudogene. The CDR3 contains 17 residues. CDR3 sequence reads: CASSKEKMGGRWDEQYF. The DNA of the CDR3 is TGTGCCAGCAGCAAAGAGAAAATGGGGGGGCGGTGGGACGAGCAGTACTTC.

This clone occurred many times. J is TRBJ2-7 and V is TRBV7-8; 11 positions agree with TRBD1. J gave up 3 bases and V 5 bases, and 9 bases lay outside the gene matches. The germline V gene encodes CDR1 SGHVS and CDR2 FQNEAQ. The CDR3 contains 16 residues. The CDR3 DNA sequence: TGTGCCAGCAGCACCTTGGGACAGGGGGGAGACTACGAGCAGTACTTC. Protein sequence: CASSTLGQGGDYEQYF.

This clone was observed many times. The rearrangement links TRBV29-1 to TRBJ2-1; TRBD1 is a possible D gene (6 bases). This CDR3 region has 15 residues. Germline V gene sequence: CDR1 SQVTM, CDR2 ANQGSEA. V was shortened by 5 bases and J by 6 bases, with 20 bases between the two germline ends. CDR3 protein: CSVHHPNRVGNEQFF. Here the CDR3 DNA reads TGCAGCGTTCATCACCCGAACAGGGTTGGCAATGAGCAGTTCTTC.